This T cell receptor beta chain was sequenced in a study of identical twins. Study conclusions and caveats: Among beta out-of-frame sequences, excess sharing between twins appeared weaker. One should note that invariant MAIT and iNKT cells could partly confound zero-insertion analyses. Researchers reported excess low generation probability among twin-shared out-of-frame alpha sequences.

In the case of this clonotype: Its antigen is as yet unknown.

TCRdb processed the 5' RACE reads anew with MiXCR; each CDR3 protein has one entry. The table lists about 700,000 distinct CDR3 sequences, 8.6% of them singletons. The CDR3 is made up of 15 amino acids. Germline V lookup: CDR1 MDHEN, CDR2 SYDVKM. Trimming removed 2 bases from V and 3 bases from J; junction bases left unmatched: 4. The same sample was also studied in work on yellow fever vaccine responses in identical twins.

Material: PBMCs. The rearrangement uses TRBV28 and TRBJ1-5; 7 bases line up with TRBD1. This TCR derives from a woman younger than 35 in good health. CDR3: CASSLRGGVNQPQHF. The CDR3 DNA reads TGTGCCAGCAGTTTAAGAGGGGGCGTCAATCAGCCCCAGCATTTT. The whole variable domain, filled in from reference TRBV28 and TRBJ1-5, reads DVKVTQSSRYLVKRTGEKVFLECVQDMDHENMFWYRQDPGLGLRLIYFSYDVKMKEKGDIPEGYSVSREKKERFSLILESASTNQTSMYLCASSLRGGVNQPQHFGDGTRLSIL.